This T cell receptor (beta chain) was identified in a study of blood T cell repertoires in COVID-19 (dated by TCRdb to 2020 to 2021). About the investigation overall: The collaborator samples originated in the United States, Italy and Spain and spanned the acute and convalescent phases of COVID-19. The prospective study material was composed of cDNA or gDNA derived from T cells, B-cell-depleted T cells, or PBMCs. Subjects who had been exposed to COVID-19, were actively infected with it, or had recovered from it provided the deeply sampled blood TCRbeta repertoires that made up the dataset. The repertoires were made available in a free public database intended to serve as a resource for research on the immune response to SARS-CoV-2. Samples came from the ongoing ImmuneRACE study (first 160 participants) plus 1,254 subjects from 6 global collaborators. Nearly every sample came with metadata listing a de-identified subject ID, COVID-19 status, age in years and sex. Where available, HLA class I and class II types were taken from metadata supplied by the sample provider and were not determined by assay-based typing. The paper's findings and limits, for the study overall: The quantity of clinical and demographic metadata differed by source and by participant and was supplied without curation.

TCRbeta CDR3 regions were amplified from genomic DNA by means of the immunoSEQ Assay, a bias-controlled multiplex PCR. The paper's data handling went like this. The number of nucleated cells in each sample was estimated by amplification of reference gene primers within the assay. Sequence reads were collapsed and filtered to measure the absolute abundance of every unique TCRbeta CDR3 rearrangement. For each sample, productive Simpson clonality was calculated as the square root of Simpson's diversity index across productive rearrangements. Drawn from immuneACCESS, this table holds only the in-frame rearrangements with V and J called that TCRdb kept. Clones are partly lost; checked studies trace under half to an unresolved V gene and leave the rest unexplained. The DNA was the basis for D and trimming; V, J and clone size are from that table. This sample gives roughly 120,000 clones in total; roughly 88% of them show up just once. The top ten hold 0.8% to 0.9% of the sample.

Details on this clone: There is no known antigen for this receptor. No much larger clone exists at a distance of one base, and base qualities are not known.

The collaborating institutions used their own protocols to collect whole blood in K2EDTA tubes. For TCRbeta analysis, collaborator samples were shipped as frozen whole blood, as isolated PBMCs, or as DNA extracted from either sample type. Counted from cysteine to phenylalanine, this CDR3 has 15 amino acids. The only DNA kept is the CDR3, 45 bases in frame from the first base. V gives up 1 base and J gives up 7 bases, and the segment between their germline ends measures 16 bases. Per the germline V gene, MNHNS is the CDR1 and SASEGT is the CDR2. The sequence was obtained from a woman in her 70s with acute or convalescent COVID-19. The chain was built from TRBV6-1 and TRBJ2-5, with a weak D call of TRBD1 (7 bases match). Sample: peripheral blood. The DNA is as follows: TGTGCCAGCAGTGAAGAGGGGCAGGGGGGTTTGACCCAGTACTTC. Translated, this gives CASSEEGQGGLTQYF.